This T cell receptor beta chain was recorded in a study of shared clonotypes between healthy human individuals (dated by TCRdb to 2018 to 2020). Broadly, across the study: The cohort included a few men and two women between 18 and 49 years of age. To increase sequencing depth and limit assay-specific biases, different laboratories used diverse techniques to prepare libraries and sequence TCR repertoires. Each donor's leukapheresis produced roughly between roughly 0.85 and 9.5 billion PBMCs. To estimate repertoire size and how much clonotypes are shared between individuals, the study performed deep sequencing of blood TCR repertoires from 4 to 6 healthy adults. For each donor, three plates each were used for CD4 naive and CD4 memory, two plates were used for CD8 naive, and one plate was used for CD8 memory. The research as a whole found: Naive subsets generally had larger estimated clonotype richness than memory subsets. Rarefaction of sorted-subset datasets indicated incomplete sequencing despite the large sequencing depth. Only blood was sampled, and tissue TCR repertoires likely differ from those in blood. Compared with non-shared clonotypes, the clonotypes found in all four sorted-subset donors had higher generation probabilities. Sharing across a few donors was observed for approximately 4.6% of naive CD4, about 4% of naive CD8, 2% to 2.5% of memory CD4, and around 0.4% of memory CD8 clonotypes. Based on pairwise subsampling, the degree of clonotype sharing among donors was expected to be affected by sequencing depth. Because the study included a small number of donors, the genetic and exposure-history diversity represented was limited.

The CDR3 sequence holds 16 residues, the cysteine and phenylalanine included. Only the CDR3 DNA is retained, 48 bases long and in frame from the first base. Based on the germline V gene, the CDR1 and CDR2 sequences are LGHNA and YSLEER. The junction carries 16 bases between V and J, which are trimmed by 5 bases and 3 bases respectively. As for this clone: This receptor's antigen is unknown. Base quality data are lacking; no much larger clone is found one base away.

Using the deep immunoSEQ assay, multiplex PCR amplified TCR CDR3 regions from genomic DNA. For each cell subset, the extracted genomic DNA was distributed evenly across all wells of several immunoSEQ 96-well plates, and each plate served as one replicate. For sorted subsets, roughly 190 ng of genomic DNA, equivalent to 30,000 or so T cell genomes, went into each replicate PCR. Purified libraries were quantified with a Qubit 3.0 fluorometer, sized on a Bioanalyzer 2100, and re-quantified with the KAPA Library Quantification kit. Every immunoSEQ 96-well plate was sequenced on a dedicated single-read 150-cycle Illumina NextSeq 550 flow cell. Turning to the authors' computational methods: Because the immunoSEQ output held only junctional sequences and lacked quality scores, the filtering could not match the filtering applied to full-length reads. Sequences were annotated with PyIR, a Python wrapper for IgBLAST v1.9, using IMGT germline references to assign V/J genes and CDR3. Reads were filtered out if the reads had weak V/J assignments (E-value above 1e-6), no CDR3, stop codons, out-of-frame junctions, or ambiguous translated residues. V3J clonotypes were defined as sequences sharing an identical inferred V gene, J gene, and CDR3 amino acid sequence. Percentage overlap between repertoires was computed as shared unique clonotypes divided by the size of the smaller repertoire. Three approaches were used to assess repertoire richness: RTK rarefaction, the Chao1 estimator, and Recon v2.1 estimates of unobserved clonotypes. For all TCRbeta clonotypes obtained by the gDNA method from four donors, generation probabilities were computed with OLGA. The table comes from immuneACCESS by way of TCRdb, which keeps in-frame sequences with V and J called. Part of the clones is missing from these tables; in studies checked, under half for an unresolved V gene and the rest for unknown reasons. The V and J calls and the clone size are those of that table, but D and trimming were determined from the DNA. This sample comprises approximately 1.9 million clones, around 93% of them detected only once. The ten largest clones represent less than 2% of the sample.

CD8 naive samples were CD45RO-negative cells positively selected for CCR7, giving a CD45RA+CCR7+ population that excluded TemRA cells. Healthy HIV-negative adults with no recently reported acute infections or vaccinations were included as donors. Every donor was a Caucasian adult residing in Nashville, Tennessee, USA. Blood was obtained by leukapheresis, after which PBMCs were separated by Ficoll-Histopaque density gradient centrifugation and cryopreserved in liquid nitrogen vapor phase. Purity and quantity of every magnetically sorted T cell population were checked by analytical flow cytometry. Genomic DNA was isolated from every sorted fraction and measured by UV absorbance on a Nanodrop 2000c.

This clonotype was sampled from a man aged 18 to 30 in good health. Some clones in this sample may be carry-over from other donors' samples. The chain is made from TRBV4-3 and TRBJ2-2; the D gene remains uncertain. Sequencing was performed on naive CD8+ T cells from PBMCs. The label giving this sample's cell subset or site can be read as: CD45RA+CCR7+. The DNA reads TGCGCCAGCAGCTTCAATGAGATAGGCTACACCGGGGAGCTGTTTTTT. The translation is CASSFNEIGYTGELFF.